This T cell receptor (beta chain) was sequenced during a study of blood T cells in healthy people across ages. Notes on the study in general: Per million T cells, TCR beta diversity dropped roughly linearly as age increased.

V gave up 5 bases and J gave up 0 bases; unmatched junction bases: 7. This CDR3 comprises 17 residues. A J-beta primer mix and a sample-barcoded 5' primer were used in a second PCR of about 7 to 11 cycles. A minimum of 2.5 million CDR3-containing paired-end reads was obtained for each sample. TCRdb reanalysed the 5' RACE reads using MiXCR and keeps one entry per CDR3 protein. The data contain roughly 1.7 million distinct CDR3 sequences, about 32% of them singletons. As concerns this clonotype: What it recognizes is unknown.

The chain recombines TRBV12-3 or TRBV12-4 with TRBJ2-3; 11 positions agree with TRBD2. The receptor's source is a young woman in good health. The specimen sequenced was blood. The CDR3: CASSVLAGGPSTDTQYF. The CDR3 DNA follows: TGTGCCAGCAGTGTCCTAGCGGGGGGCCCGAGCACAGATACGCAGTATTTT.